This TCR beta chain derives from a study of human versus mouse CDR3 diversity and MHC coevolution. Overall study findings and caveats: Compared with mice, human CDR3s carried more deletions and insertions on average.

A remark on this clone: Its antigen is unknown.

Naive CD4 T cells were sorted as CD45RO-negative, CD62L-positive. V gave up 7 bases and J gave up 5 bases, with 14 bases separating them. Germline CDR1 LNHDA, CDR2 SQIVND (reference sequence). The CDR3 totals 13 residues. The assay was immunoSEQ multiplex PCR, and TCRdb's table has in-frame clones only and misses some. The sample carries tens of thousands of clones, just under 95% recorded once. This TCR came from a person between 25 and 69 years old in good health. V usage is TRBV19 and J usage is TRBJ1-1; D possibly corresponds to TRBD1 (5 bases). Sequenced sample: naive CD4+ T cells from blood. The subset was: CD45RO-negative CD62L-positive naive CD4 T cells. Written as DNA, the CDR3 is TGTGCCAGTACCGGGACTGCAAATACTGAAGCTTTCTTT. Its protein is CASTGTANTEAFF.